Following are 20 T cell receptor beta chains from one sample sequenced in a study of blood T cell repertoires in COVID-19. Generated by immunoSEQ multiplex PCR, the TCRdb table keeps only in-frame clones and is missing some. The table shows 110,000 to 150,000 clones, with over 75% occurring only once. The specimen sequenced was peripheral blood. These receptors all come from a human donor in a cohort sampled during active COVID-19.

J is TRBJ1-4 and V is TRBV7-9, with no clear D. The germline gives CDR1 SEHNR, CDR2 FQNEAQ (reference sequence). The CDR3 totals 15 residues. V was shortened by 0 bases and J by 7 bases, with 12 bases between the two germline ends. CDR3 nucleotide sequence: TGTGCCAGCAGCTTAGCGTCCGGGTTAGGTGAAAAACTGTTTTTT. Amino acid sequence: CASSLASGLGEKLFF.

This chain joins TRBV6-5 and TRBJ2-7; 11 bases are a match to TRBD2. Germline V gene data show CDR1 as MNHEY and CDR2 as SVGAGI. The CDR3 is 14 residues long. J lost 5 bases, V lost 6 bases, and 6 bases had no gene match. As DNA, the CDR3 is TGTGCCAGCAGGGTCACTAGCGGGAGAGACGAGCAGTACGTC. This gives the protein CASRVTSGRDEQYV.

The rearrangement uses TRBV5-1 and TRBJ1-4; D unclear. Trimming stripped 2 bases from V and 4 bases from J, with 6 bases between. The CDR3 is 13 residues long. Germline assignment: CDR1 SGHRS and CDR2 YFSETQ. The chain's CDR3 is CASSFSVNEKLFF. The CDR3 DNA sequence: TGCGCCAGCAGCTTTTCAGTTAATGAAAAACTGTTTTTT.

On this clone itself: The same CDR3 also results from other DNA sequences found in this sample. This rearrangement joins TRBV10-3 to TRBJ2-5; possible D gene TRBD2, 6 bases. The CDR3 runs 13 residues. Germline-derived CDR1 and CDR2 are ENHRY and SYGVKD. V was clipped by 6 bases and J by 5 bases, with 13 bases between them. Here the CDR3 DNA reads TGTGCCATCAGCCTCGGGGGTGGGGAGACCCAGTACTTC. Translated: CAISLGGGETQYF.

This chain links TRBV18 with TRBJ1-6, with 7 nucleotides matching TRBD1. Germline trimming cut 3 bases from V and 1 base from J; bases unmatched to any gene: 3. This CDR3 comprises 16 residues. Germline V lookup: CDR1 KGHSH, CDR2 LQKENI. CDR3 residues: CASSPDRASYNSPLHF. The CDR3 nucleotides read TGTGCCAGCTCACCTGACAGGGCTTCCTATAATTCACCCCTCCACTTT.

The gene calls are TRBV11-2 and TRBJ2-7, with 9 bases identical to TRBD2. This CDR3 has 17 amino acids. V shed 3 bases, J shed 3 bases, and the junction held 12 bases outside the gene matches. CDR1 SGHAT and CDR2 FQNNGV come from the germline V gene. The CDR3 region is CASSFYRATSGFYEQYF. DNA for the CDR3: TGTGCCAGCAGCTTCTACCGGGCGACTAGCGGTTTCTACGAGCAGTACTTC.

J is TRBJ2-5 and V is TRBV6-6; 9 bases match TRBD2. The germline V gene has CDR1 MNHNY and CDR2 SVGAGI (reference sequence). This CDR3 region has 14 residues. V was clipped by 5 bases and J by 2 bases; unmatched bases: 3. This chain's CDR3 is CASSRTSEQETQYF. The DNA of the CDR3 is TGTGCCAGCAGTCGGACTAGCGAGCAAGAGACCCAGTACTTC.

The chain recombines TRBV18 with TRBJ1-2, with D perhaps TRBD1 (5 bases). Germline CDR1 is KGHSH and CDR2 is LQKENI. The CDR3 extends over 17 amino acids. Trimming took off 2 bases at V and 6 bases at J, with 22 bases between the two ends. CDR3 DNA sequence: TGTGCCAGCTCACCAATCATGTCGACAGAATCGTGGGATGGCTACACCTTC. It yields the protein CASSPIMSTESWDGYTF.

This rearrangement joins TRBV19 to TRBJ2-1; 8 nucleotides align to TRBD2. Germline trimming cut 1 base from V and 1 base from J; bases unmatched to any gene: 0. Germline lookup yields CDR1 LNHDA and CDR2 SQIVND (reference sequence). The CDR3 loop spans 15 amino acids. CDR3: CASSIVAGSYNEQFF. The CDR3 coding sequence is TGTGCCAGTAGTATAGTAGCGGGGTCCTACAATGAGCAGTTCTTC.

V gene TRBV7-9 combines with J gene TRBJ1-2; no reliable D call. Germline V gene sequence: CDR1 SEHNR, CDR2 FQNEAQ (reference sequence). The CDR3 covers 14 residues. The germline V and J ends were trimmed by 3 bases and 1 base, with 9 bases remaining between them. CDR3 in DNA: TGTGCCAGCAGCTTGTCAACAGATAACTATGGCTACACCTTC. Encoded protein: CASSLSTDNYGYTF. The variable domain in full, with the rest retrieved from reference TRBV7-9 and TRBJ1-2, is DTGVSQNPRHKITKRGQNVTFRCDPISEHNRLYWYRQTLGQGPEFLTYFQNEAQLEKSRLLSDRFSAERPKGSFSTLEIQRTEQGDSAMYLCASSLSTDNYGYTFGSGTRLTVV.

The chain uses TRBV7-9 and TRBJ1-3; TRBD1 is a possible D gene (5 bases). Trimming pared 3 bases from V and 0 bases from J, leaving 12 bases between. The CDR3 totals 16 residues. Germline V CDR1 and CDR2: SEHNR, FQNEAQ (reference sequence). The DNA of the CDR3 is TGTGCCAGCAGCTTTGGGACTTCGAGCTCTGGAAACACCATATATTTT. Translated, it gives CASSFGTSSSGNTIYF.

This clone was detected once. The chain couples TRBV7-9 to TRBJ2-1; 13 bases are shared with TRBD2. Germline V gives CDR1 SEHNR, CDR2 FQNEAQ (reference sequence). With V trimmed by 5 bases and J by 0 bases, 10 bases remained unmatched. The CDR3 has 19 residues. The CDR3 bases are TGTGCCAGCAGCCCCCGGACTAGCGGGAGTGAATTCTCCTACAATGAGCAGTTCTTC. It yields the protein CASSPRTSGSEFSYNEQFF.

The rearrangement uses TRBV4-2 and TRBJ1-3; D ambiguous. CDR1 and CDR2 (germline): LGHNA, YNFKEQ. This CDR3 spans 17 amino acids. V was clipped by 0 bases and J by 4 bases, with 16 bases between them. In DNA form, the CDR3 reads TGTGCCAGCAGCCAAGATCTAGCGGGTACCGTCGGAAACACCATATATTTT. It codes for CASSQDLAGTVGNTIYF.

V usage is TRBV11-2 and J usage is TRBJ2-2; D is ambiguous. Trimming stripped 7 bases from V and 0 bases from J, with 6 bases between. Germline values: CDR1 SGHAT, CDR2 FQNNGV. The CDR3 runs 13 residues. This CDR3 reads CASNPTNTGELFF. As DNA, the CDR3 is TGTGCCAGCAACCCTACGAACACCGGGGAGCTGTTTTTT.

The chain couples TRBV18 to TRBJ1-3; D not resolved. The length of the CDR3 is 13 residues. V was shortened by 2 bases and J by 8 bases, with 10 bases between the two germline ends. The germline gives CDR1 KGHSH, CDR2 LQKENI. CDR3 protein: CASSPGYRDTIYF. CDR3 DNA: TGTGCCAGCTCACCAGGGTACCGGGACACCATATATTTT.

This clone turned up a few times. The genes are TRBV5-1 and TRBJ2-3; D possibly corresponds to TRBD1 (6 bases). The CDR3 is 16 residues long. Trimming pared 4 bases from V and 1 base from J, leaving 16 bases between. Germline V lookup: CDR1 SGHRS, CDR2 YFSETQ. The CDR3: CASSLGALRGTDTQYF. The CDR3 DNA follows: TGCGCCAGCAGCCTGGGGGCACTCCGAGGCACAGATACGCAGTATTTT.

The chain links TRBV3-1 (or the pseudogene TRBV3-2) to TRBJ2-7, with 8 bases identical to TRBD1. Trimming took 3 bases from V and 4 from J; bases not matched to a gene: 5. The CDR3 sequence is 14 residues long. CDR1 and CDR2 from the germline V gene are LGHDT and YNNKEL (reference sequence). CDR3 sequence: CASSHWTGLYEQYF. DNA of the CDR3: TGTGCCAGCAGCCACTGGACAGGGCTATACGAGCAGTACTTC.

The chain couples TRBV5-4 to TRBJ1-6, with D maybe TRBD1 (5 bases). The germline V gene has CDR1 SGHNT and CDR2 YYREEE (reference sequence). The CDR3 spans 15 residues. Trimming left V 4 bases short and J 4 bases short, with 12 bases between. The CDR3 nucleotides read TGTGCCAGCAGCCGAACCGGGACTTATAATTCACCCCTCCACTTT. Translating gives CASSRTGTYNSPLHF.

This chain links TRBV5-1 with TRBJ2-1, with D maybe TRBD2 (7 bases). The CDR3 covers 15 residues. V dropped 3 bases and J dropped 8 bases, with 18 bases sitting between them. Germline CDR1 is SGHRS and CDR2 is YFSETQ. The DNA for the CDR3 is TGCGCCAGCAGCTCAGGGAGGGGGAAGAGGGATGAGCAGTTCTTC. The encoded protein is CASSSGRGKRDEQFF. Using reference TRBV5-1 and TRBJ2-1 for the parts outside the CDR3, the full variable domain is KAGVTQTPRYLIKTRGQQVTLSCSPISGHRSVSWYQQTPGQGLQFLFEYFSETQRNKGNFPGRFSGRQFSNSRSEMNVSTLELGDSALYLCASSSGRGKRDEQFFGPGTRLTVL.

The chain couples TRBV4-1 to TRBJ2-5; TRBD1 is a possible D gene (6 bases). Germline CDR1 is MGHRA and CDR2 is YSYEKL. This CDR3 spans 14 amino acids. Trimming took off 1 base at V and 3 bases at J, with 9 bases between the two ends. CDR3 sequence: CASSQVRQEETQYF. The DNA of the CDR3 is TGCGCCAGCAGCCAAGTGCGACAGGAAGAGACCCAGTACTTC.